The 22 T cell receptor beta chains in this list originate from one sample, sequenced in a study of spatial heterogeneity in lung cancer. The time point denotes: sample taken at primary tumor resection. Whole RNA was taken from tumor, nontumor lung or frozen PBMC; it was then sequenced unsorted. Using its own MiXCR run on the 5' RACE reads, TCRdb lists one record per CDR3 protein. This sample has around 12,000 distinct CDR3 sequences; 12% to 15% occur once, and the top ten carry 35% to 40%. Sequences were derived from PBMCs, sampled at surgery. The receptors were sampled from a male donor with early-stage non-small cell lung cancer.

V gene TRBV10-1 combines with J gene TRBJ2-7, with D unclear. Trimming shortened V by 0 bases and J by 3 bases, and 15 bases separated the two germline ends. The CDR3 is 16 amino acids. Germline CDR1 reads WNHNN; CDR2 reads SYGVQD (reference sequence). CDR3 nucleotides: TGCGCCAGCAGTGAGTCGAGAATAGCCGTGGGCTACGAGCAGTACTTC. This gives the protein CASSESRIAVGYEQYF.

The V call is TRBV7-9, the J call TRBJ2-2, with TRBD2 matching 8 bases. Trimming took 5 bases from V and 4 from J; bases not matched to a gene: 9. Germline lookup yields CDR1 SEHNR and CDR2 FQNEAQ (reference sequence). The CDR3 runs to 16 residues. CDR3: CASSDQAGVVTGELFF. In nucleotides, the CDR3 is TGTGCCAGCAGCGATCAAGCGGGAGTCGTCACCGGGGAGCTGTTTTTT.

V and J are TRBV3-1 and TRBJ1-2; D ambiguous. The CDR3 is made up of 14 amino acids. Germline CDR1 LGHDT, CDR2 YNNKEL (reference sequence). V lost 3 bases, J lost 5 bases, and 13 bases lay in between. The chain's CDR3 is CASSQVDEVYGYTF. The CDR3 DNA reads as TGTGCCAGCAGCCAGGTGGATGAGGTTTATGGCTACACCTTC.

This clonotype is categorized as medium-sized. The chain joins TRBV28 to TRBJ2-7, with D tentatively TRBD1 (5 bases). The CDR3 spans 14 residues. Germline CDR1 is MDHEN and CDR2 is SYDVKM. V was pared by 6 bases and J by 1 base, with 13 bases between. The DNA for the CDR3 is TGTGCCAGCAGGACAGAGTTGATATCCTACGAGCAGTACTTC. The encoded protein is CASRTELISYEQYF. The variable domain in full, completed from reference TRBV28 and TRBJ2-7, reads DVKVTQSSRYLVKRTGEKVFLECVQDMDHENMFWYRQDPGLGLRLIYFSYDVKMKEKGDIPEGYSVSREKKERFSLILESASTNQTSMYLCASRTELISYEQYFGPGTRLTVT.

This clonotype has a count of ten or more. The V gene is TRBV15, the J gene TRBJ2-5; TRBD2 matches at 10 bases. The CDR3 loop spans 17 amino acids. Germline assignment: CDR1 LNHNV and CDR2 YYDKDF (reference sequence). V shed 4 bases and J 1 base; nucleotides not matched to a gene: 9. This CDR3 is CATSKFFASGGQETQYF. In DNA, the CDR3 is TGTGCCACCAGCAAGTTTTTTGCTAGCGGGGGCCAAGAGACCCAGTACTTC.

The rearrangement joins TRBV5-4 to TRBJ2-5; TRBD1 is a possible D gene (5 bases). The germline gives CDR1 SGHNT, CDR2 YYREEE (reference sequence). CDR3 length: 14 amino acids. The V end lost 1 base, the J end lost 2 bases, and 9 bases lay between the germline ends. CDR3 DNA: TGTGCCAGCAGCTTGATGACAGAGCAAGAGACCCAGTACTTC. It codes for CASSLMTEQETQYF.

The chain links TRBV10-3 to TRBJ2-6, with TRBD1 matching 11 bases. CDR3 length equals 15 residues. V was clipped by 11 bases and J by 0 bases; unmatched bases: 3. Per germline, CDR1 ENHRY and CDR2 SYGVKD. CDR3 amino acids: CALGTGGSGANVLTF. CDR3 bases: TGTGCCCTTGGGACAGGGGGCTCTGGGGCCAACGTCCTGACTTTC.

The V call is TRBV4-2, the J call TRBJ2-3, with TRBD2 identical over 12 bases. This CDR3 comprises 17 residues. Trimming cost V 4 bases and J 4 bases; bases outside gene matches: 9. Germline V lookup: CDR1 LGHNA, CDR2 YNFKEQ. The DNA of the CDR3 is TGTGCCAGCAGCCTAAGCCGGACTAGCGGGGAGTCAGATACGCAGTATTTT. This encodes CASSLSRTSGESDTQYF.

This clonotype was counted ten times or more. V is TRBV11-2 and J is TRBJ2-7; D tentatively fits TRBD1 or TRBD2 (6 bases each). Trimming pared 1 base from V and 4 bases from J, leaving 14 bases between. This CDR3 region has 15 residues. Germline CDR1 reads SGHAT; CDR2 reads FQNNGV. The CDR3 DNA reads TGTGCCAGCAGCTTAGTGGAGGGGGAAATGTACGAGCAGTACTTC. It yields the protein CASSLVEGEMYEQYF.

The J gene is TRBJ2-3, the V gene TRBV7-2, with D possibly being TRBD1 (6 bases). V was cut by 1 base and J by 0 bases, with 8 bases left in between. The CDR3 runs 15 residues. Germline CDR1 is SGHTA and CDR2 is FQGNSA. CDR3 DNA sequence: TGTGCCAGCAGCTTAGGGGGACACAGCACAGATACGCAGTATTTT. This encodes CASSLGGHSTDTQYF.

Only a few counts were recorded for this clonotype. The chain couples TRBV4-1 to TRBJ2-1, with D maybe TRBD2 (5 bases). The CDR3 is 14 amino acids. V was trimmed by 2 bases and J by 8 bases, leaving 13 bases between them. Germline assignment: CDR1 MGHRA and CDR2 YSYEKL. The CDR3 DNA reads as TGCGCCAGCAGCCAACCCTTCTTGGGAGATGAGCAGTTCTTC. Its protein is CASSQPFLGDEQFF.

As for this clonotype: A read error may produce the germline difference seen at one junction end. The V call is TRBV7-6, the J call TRBJ2-2; TRBD1 might be the D (7 bases). CDR3 size: 15 residues. CDR1 and CDR2 from the germline V gene are SGHVS and FNYEAQ. The CDR3: CASSPKGAPGGELLF. The CDR3 bases are TGTGCCAGCAGCCCTAAGGGGGCGCCGGGCGGGGAGCTGCTTTTT.

The sample holds a few counts of this clonotype. The chain links TRBV4-1 to TRBJ2-3, with TRBD1 as a possible D gene (5 bases). Germline V gene sequence: CDR1 MGHRA, CDR2 YSYEKL. This CDR3 is 17 amino acids long. V was cut by 4 bases and J by 4 bases, with 21 bases left in between. CDR3 nucleotide sequence: TGCGCCAGCAGCCCCACCCCCGACAGAATAAGAGCAGATACGCAGTATTTT. Protein sequence: CASSPTPDRIRADTQYF.

This chain uses TRBV4-1 with TRBJ2-1; D uncertain. This CDR3 has 14 residues. Looked up from germline, CDR1 is MGHRA and CDR2 is YSYEKL. V lost 2 bases and J 7 bases, leaving 12 bases between the germline ends. In nucleotides, the CDR3 is TGCGCCAGCAGCCAACGTTGGCCCGAAAATGAGCAGTTCTTC. Translation: CASSQRWPENEQFF.

This clonotype was counted between two and nine times. This chain links TRBV7-2 with TRBJ1-5; a possible D gene is TRBD1 (6 bases). The CDR3 has 14 amino acids. V dropped 5 bases and J dropped 7 bases, with 15 bases sitting between them. Germline V gives CDR1 SGHTA, CDR2 FQGNSA. The CDR3 nucleotides are TGTGCCAGCAGCAAAAGGTCAGGGGACCAGCCCCAGCATTTT. This encodes CASSKRSGDQPQHF.

This clonotype rates as medium-sized (0.01 to 0.1%). V usage is TRBV3-1 and J usage is TRBJ2-7; 7 nucleotides match TRBD1. This CDR3 has 13 residues. The junction had 5 bases not matched to a gene; V was cut back by 4 bases and J by 5 bases. Germline CDR1 is LGHDT and CDR2 is YNNKEL (reference sequence). CDR3 sequence reads: CASSRRGLHEQYF. In DNA form, the CDR3 reads TGTGCCAGCAGCCGAAGGGGGCTCCACGAGCAGTACTTC.

This chain connects TRBV4-3 to TRBJ2-1, with D possibly matching TRBD2 (5 bases). CDR1 and CDR2 from the germline V gene are LGHNA and YSLEER. CDR3 size: 15 residues. Trimming removed 4 bases at V and 5 bases at J, with 15 bases between. The CDR3 region is CASSRSTRGNNEQFF. DNA for the CDR3: TGCGCCAGCAGCCGTAGCACCCGGGGTAACAATGAGCAGTTCTTC.

The rearrangement joins TRBV7-9 to TRBJ1-3, with 7 bases aligning to TRBD1. CDR1 SEHNR and CDR2 FQNEAQ come from the germline V gene (reference sequence). V shed 5 bases and J 9 bases; nucleotides not matched to a gene: 4. This CDR3 is 12 amino acids long. Here the CDR3 reads CASSQDRSTIYF. The CDR3 bases are TGTGCCAGCAGCCAGGACAGGTCCACCATATATTTT.

The chain joins TRBV5-1 to TRBJ2-5, with TRBD1 matching 7 bases. The CDR3 is 13 amino acids. In germline, CDR1 is SGHRS, CDR2 YFSETQ. Germline trimming cut 4 bases from V and 3 bases from J; bases unmatched to any gene: 3. The CDR3 spells CASSTDRKETQYF. The CDR3 DNA sequence: TGCGCCAGCAGCACGGACAGGAAAGAGACCCAGTACTTC.

The chain is built from TRBV3-1 and TRBJ2-5; TRBD1 agrees at 10 bases. Germline trimming cut 6 bases from V and 6 bases from J; bases unmatched to any gene: 7. Germline V gene sequence: CDR1 LGHDT, CDR2 YNNKEL (reference sequence). This CDR3 has 14 amino acids. CDR3 in DNA: TGTGCCAGCAGACCGGACAGGGGGAGGCAGACCCAGTACTTC. Its protein product is CASRPDRGRQTQYF.

By sample fraction, this clonotype is medium-sized. The chain joins TRBV7-8 to TRBJ2-6; no clear D gene. The CDR3 contains 17 residues. Trimming removed 7 bases at V and 0 bases at J, with 16 bases between. Germline V lookup: CDR1 SGHVS, CDR2 FQNEAQ. The chain's CDR3 is CASTSPSVSSGANVLTF. The CDR3 bases are TGTGCCAGCACCTCCCCCTCTGTGAGCTCTGGGGCCAACGTCCTGACTTTC.

This clonotype has a handful of counts. V gene TRBV29-1 combines with J gene TRBJ1-2, with a possible D match to TRBD1 (6 bases). The CDR3 contains 13 residues. Between the trimmed V and J ends, which lost 6 bases and 0 bases, there was a span of 11 bases. In germline, CDR1 is SQVTM, CDR2 ANQGSEA. CDR3 region: CSVSGGSNYGYTF. CDR3 in DNA: TGCAGCGTGTCTGGGGGCTCTAACTATGGCTACACCTTC. The entire variable domain, with the rest obtained from reference TRBV29-1 and TRBJ1-2, is as follows: SAVISQKPSRDICQRGTSLTIQCQVDSQVTMMFWYRQQPGQSLTLIATANQGSEATYESGFVIDKFPISRPNLTFSTLTVSNMSPEDSSIYLCSVSGGSNYGYTFGSGTRLTVV.